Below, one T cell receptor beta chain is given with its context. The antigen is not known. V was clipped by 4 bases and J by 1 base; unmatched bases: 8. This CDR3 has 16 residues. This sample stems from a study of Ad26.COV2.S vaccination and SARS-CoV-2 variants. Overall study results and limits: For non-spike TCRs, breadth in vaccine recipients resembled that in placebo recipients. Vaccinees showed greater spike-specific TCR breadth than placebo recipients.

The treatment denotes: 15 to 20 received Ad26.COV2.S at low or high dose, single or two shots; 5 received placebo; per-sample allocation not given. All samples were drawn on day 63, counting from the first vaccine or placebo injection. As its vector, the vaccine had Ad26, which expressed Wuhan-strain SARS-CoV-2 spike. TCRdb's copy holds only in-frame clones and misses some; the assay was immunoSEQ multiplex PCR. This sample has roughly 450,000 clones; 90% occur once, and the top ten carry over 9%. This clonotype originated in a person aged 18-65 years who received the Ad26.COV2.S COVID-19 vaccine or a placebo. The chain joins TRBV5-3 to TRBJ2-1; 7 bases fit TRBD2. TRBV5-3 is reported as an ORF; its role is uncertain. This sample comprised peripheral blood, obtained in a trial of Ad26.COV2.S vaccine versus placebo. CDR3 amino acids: CARSPGLPSSYNEQFF. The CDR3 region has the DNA TGTGCCAGAAGCCCGGGACTACCCAGTTCCTACAATGAGCAGTTCTTC.